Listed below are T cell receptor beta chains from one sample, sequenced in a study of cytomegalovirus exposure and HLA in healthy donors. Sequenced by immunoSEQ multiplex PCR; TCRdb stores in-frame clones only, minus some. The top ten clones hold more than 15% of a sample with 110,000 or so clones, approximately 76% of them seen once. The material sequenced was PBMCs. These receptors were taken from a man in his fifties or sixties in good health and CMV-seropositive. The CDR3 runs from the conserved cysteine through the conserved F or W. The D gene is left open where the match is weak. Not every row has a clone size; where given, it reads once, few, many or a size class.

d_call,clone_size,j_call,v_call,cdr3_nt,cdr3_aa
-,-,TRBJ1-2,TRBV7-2,TGTGCCAGCAGCTTAGCGAGGGGGTATGGCTACACCTTC,CASSLARGYGYTF
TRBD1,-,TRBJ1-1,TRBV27,TGTGCCAGCAGTTTACTAACGACAGGGTGGGGCACTGAAGCTTTCTTT,CASSLLTTGWGTEAFF
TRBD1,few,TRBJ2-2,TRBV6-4,TGTGCCAGCAGTGAGACAGGGGGCACCGGGGAGCTGTTTTTT,CASSETGGTGELFF
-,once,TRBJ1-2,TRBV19,TGTGCCAGTAGTGGGTACCAGGGAAGTCCTAACTATGGCTACACCTTC,CASSGYQGSPNYGYTF
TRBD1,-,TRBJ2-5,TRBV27,TGTGCCAGCAGGATGACAGGGCCATGGGAGACCCAGTACTTC,CASRMTGPWETQYF
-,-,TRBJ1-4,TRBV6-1,TGTGCCAGCAGTGAAGTGGGGGGAACTAATGAAAAACTGTTTTTT,CASSEVGGTNEKLFF
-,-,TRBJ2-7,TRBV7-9,TGTGCCAGCAGCCCCCCGGGGGGCGGTACTAGCTCCTACGAGCAGTACTTC,CASSPPGGGTSSYEQYF
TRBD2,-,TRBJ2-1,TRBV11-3,TGTGCCAGCAGCCCCTCTCCTAGCGGGACCTACAATGAGCAGTTCTTC,CASSPSPSGTYNEQFF
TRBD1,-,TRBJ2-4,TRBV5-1,TGCGCCAGCAGCCCGGGGGACAGGGGGCTCATAGCCAAAAACATTCAGTACTTC,CASSPGDRGLIAKNIQYF
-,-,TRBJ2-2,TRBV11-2,TGTGCCAGCAGCTTAGGACGGGGGGCGGACACCGGGGAGCTGTTTTTT,CASSLGRGADTGELFF
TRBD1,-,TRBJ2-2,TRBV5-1,TGCGCCAGTCGACCTCCGGGACAGAGAACCGGGGAGCTGTTTTTT,CASRPPGQRTGELFF
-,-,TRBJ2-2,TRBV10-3,TGTGCCATCGGTAATGAACAGGAGAACACCGGGGAGCTGTTTTTT,CAIGNEQENTGELFF
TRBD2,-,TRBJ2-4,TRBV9,TGTGCCAGCAGGGTAGCCGTACTAGCGGGGCTACTAGCCAAAAACATTCAGTACTTC,CASRVAVLAGLLAKNIQYF
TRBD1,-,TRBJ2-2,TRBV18,TGTGCCAGCTCACCGGGACAGGGGTCCACCGGGGAGCTGTTTTTT,CASSPGQGSTGELFF
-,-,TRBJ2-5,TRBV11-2,TGTGCCAGCAGCAAGCGGTGGGGTTCAAGAGTAGAGACCCAGTACTTC,CASSKRWGSRVETQYF
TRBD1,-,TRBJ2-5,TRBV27,TGTGCCAGCAGTCCAATAATACAGGGGGCAGGAGAGACCCAGTACTTC,CASSPIIQGAGETQYF
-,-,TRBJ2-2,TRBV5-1,TGCGCCAGCAGCTTGCCGGGAACCGGGGAGCTGTTTTTT,CASSLPGTGELFF
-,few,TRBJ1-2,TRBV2,TGTGCCAGCAGTAAACAGGGCGACTATGGCTACACCTTC,CASSKQGDYGYTF
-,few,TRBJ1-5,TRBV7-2,TGTGCCAGCAGACTCGCGGGGGGAGGCAATCAGCCCCAGCATTTT,CASRLAGGGNQPQHF
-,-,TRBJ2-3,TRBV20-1,TGCAGTGCTAGCCCTAGGGATACGCAGTATTTT,CSASPRDTQYF
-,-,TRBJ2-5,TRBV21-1,TGTGCCAGCAAAGACGGGAAGCCCCCGTCGGTGCAGTACTTC,CASKDGKPPSVQYF
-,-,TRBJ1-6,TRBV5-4,TGTGCCAGCAGCTATAAGACAGAATATAATTCACCCCTCCACTTT,CASSYKTEYNSPLHF
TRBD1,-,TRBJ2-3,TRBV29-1,TGCAGCGTTGCGAAGGGACAGGAGATAGATACGCAGTATTTT,CSVAKGQEIDTQYF
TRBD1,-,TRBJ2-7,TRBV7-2,TGTGCCAGCAGCTTAGAGGACAGGGCCCACTCCTACGAGCAGTACTTC,CASSLEDRAHSYEQYF
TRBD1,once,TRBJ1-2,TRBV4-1,TGCGCCAGCAGCCAAGAAGACAGGGGCTATGGCTACACCTTC,CASSQEDRGYGYTF
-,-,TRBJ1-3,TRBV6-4,TGTGCCGCAGGGGTATCTGGAAACACCATATATTTT,CAAGVSGNTIYF
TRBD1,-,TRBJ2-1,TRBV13,TGTGCCAGCAGCTTAGGGGGACAGGGCTACAATGAGCAGTTCTTC,CASSLGGQGYNEQFF